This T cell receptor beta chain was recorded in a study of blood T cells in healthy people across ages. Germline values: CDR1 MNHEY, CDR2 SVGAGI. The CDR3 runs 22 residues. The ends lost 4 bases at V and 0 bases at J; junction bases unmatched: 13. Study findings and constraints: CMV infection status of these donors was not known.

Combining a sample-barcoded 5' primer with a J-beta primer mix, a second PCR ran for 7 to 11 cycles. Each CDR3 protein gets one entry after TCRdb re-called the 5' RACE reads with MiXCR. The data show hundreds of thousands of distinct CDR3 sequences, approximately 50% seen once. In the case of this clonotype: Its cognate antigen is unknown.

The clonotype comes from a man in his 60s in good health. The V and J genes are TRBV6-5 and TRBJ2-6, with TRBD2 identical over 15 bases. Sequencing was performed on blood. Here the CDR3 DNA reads TGTGCCAGCAGTTCCAAATTGGGACTAGCGGGGGGAGTTAGCTCTGGGGCCAACGTCCTGACTTTC. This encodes CASSSKLGLAGGVSSGANVLTF.